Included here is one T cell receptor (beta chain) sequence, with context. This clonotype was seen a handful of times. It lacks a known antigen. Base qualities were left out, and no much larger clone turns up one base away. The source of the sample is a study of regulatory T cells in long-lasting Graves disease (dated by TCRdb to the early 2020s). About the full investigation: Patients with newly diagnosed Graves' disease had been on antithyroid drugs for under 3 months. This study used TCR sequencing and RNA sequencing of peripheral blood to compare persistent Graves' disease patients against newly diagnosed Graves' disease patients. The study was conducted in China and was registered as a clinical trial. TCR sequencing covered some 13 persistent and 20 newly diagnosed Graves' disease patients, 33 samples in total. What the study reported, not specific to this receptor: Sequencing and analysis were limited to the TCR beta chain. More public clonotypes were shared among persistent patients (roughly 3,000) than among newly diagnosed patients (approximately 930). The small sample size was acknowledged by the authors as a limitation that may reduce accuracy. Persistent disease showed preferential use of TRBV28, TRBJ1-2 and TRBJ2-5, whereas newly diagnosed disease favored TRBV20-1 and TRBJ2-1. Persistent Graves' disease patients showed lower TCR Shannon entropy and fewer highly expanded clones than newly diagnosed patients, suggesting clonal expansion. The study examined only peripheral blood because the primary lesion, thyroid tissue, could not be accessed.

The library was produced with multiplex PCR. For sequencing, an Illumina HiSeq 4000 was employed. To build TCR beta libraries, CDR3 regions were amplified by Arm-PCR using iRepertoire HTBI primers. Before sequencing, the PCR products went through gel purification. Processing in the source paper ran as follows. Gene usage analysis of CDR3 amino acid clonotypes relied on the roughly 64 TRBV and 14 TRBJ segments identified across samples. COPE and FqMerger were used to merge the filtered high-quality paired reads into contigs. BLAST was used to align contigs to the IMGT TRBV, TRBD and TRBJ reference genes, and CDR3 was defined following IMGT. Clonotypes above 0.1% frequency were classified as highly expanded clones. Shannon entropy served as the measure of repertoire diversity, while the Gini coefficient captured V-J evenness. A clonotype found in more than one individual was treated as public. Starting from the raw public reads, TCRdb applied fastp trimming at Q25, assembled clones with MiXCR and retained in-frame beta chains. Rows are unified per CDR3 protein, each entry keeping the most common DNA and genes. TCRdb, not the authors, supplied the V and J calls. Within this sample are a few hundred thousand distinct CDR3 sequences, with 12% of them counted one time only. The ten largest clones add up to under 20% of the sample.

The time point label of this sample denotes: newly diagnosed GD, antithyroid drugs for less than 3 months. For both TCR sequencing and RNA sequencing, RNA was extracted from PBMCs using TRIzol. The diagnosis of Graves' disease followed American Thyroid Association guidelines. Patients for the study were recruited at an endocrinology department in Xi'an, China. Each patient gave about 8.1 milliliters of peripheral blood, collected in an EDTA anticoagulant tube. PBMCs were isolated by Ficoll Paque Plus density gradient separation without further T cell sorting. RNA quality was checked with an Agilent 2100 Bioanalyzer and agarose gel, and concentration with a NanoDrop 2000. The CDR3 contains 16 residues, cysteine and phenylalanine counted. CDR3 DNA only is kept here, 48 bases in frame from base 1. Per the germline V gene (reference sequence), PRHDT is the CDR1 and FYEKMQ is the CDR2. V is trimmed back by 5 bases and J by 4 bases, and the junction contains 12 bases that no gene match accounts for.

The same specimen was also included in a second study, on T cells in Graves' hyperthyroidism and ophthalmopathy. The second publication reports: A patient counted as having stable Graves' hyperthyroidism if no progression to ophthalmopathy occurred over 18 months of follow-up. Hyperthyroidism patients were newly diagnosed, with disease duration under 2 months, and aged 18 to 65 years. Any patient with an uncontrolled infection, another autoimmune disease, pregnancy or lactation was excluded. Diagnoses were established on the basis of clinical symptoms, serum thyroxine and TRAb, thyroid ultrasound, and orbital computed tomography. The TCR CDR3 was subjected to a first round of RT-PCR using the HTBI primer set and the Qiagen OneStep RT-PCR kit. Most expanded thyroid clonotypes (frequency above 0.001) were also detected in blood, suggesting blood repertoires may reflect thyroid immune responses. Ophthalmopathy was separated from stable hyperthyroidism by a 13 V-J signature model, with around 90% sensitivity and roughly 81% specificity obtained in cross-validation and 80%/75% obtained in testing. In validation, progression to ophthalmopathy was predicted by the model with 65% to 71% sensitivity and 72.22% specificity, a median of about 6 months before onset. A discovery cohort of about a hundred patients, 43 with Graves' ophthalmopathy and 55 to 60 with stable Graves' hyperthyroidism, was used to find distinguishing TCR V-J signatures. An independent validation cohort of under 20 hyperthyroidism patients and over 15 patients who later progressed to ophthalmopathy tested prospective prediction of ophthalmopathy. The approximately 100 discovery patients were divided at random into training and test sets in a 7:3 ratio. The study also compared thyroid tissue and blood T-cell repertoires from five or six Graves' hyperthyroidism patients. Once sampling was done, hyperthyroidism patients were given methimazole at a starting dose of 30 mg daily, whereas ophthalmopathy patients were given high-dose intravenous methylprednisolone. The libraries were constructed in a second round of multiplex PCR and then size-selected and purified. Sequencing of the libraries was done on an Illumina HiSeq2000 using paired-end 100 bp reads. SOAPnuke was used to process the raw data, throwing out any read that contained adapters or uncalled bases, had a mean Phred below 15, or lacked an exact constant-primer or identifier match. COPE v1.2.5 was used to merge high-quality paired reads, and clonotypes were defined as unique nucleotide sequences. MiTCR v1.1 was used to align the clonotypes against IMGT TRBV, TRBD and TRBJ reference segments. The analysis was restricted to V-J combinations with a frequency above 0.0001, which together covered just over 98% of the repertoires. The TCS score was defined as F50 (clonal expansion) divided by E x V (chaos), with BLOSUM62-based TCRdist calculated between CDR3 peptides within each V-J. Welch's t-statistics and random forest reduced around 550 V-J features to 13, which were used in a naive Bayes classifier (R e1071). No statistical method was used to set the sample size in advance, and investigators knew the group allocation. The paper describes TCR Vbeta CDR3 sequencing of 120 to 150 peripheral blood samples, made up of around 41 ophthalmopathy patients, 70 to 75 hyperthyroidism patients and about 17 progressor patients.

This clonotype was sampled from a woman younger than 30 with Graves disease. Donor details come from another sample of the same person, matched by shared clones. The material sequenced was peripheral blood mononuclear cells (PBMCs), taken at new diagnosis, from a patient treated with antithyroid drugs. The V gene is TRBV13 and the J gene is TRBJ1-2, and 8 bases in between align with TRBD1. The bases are TGTGCCAGCAGCCAGCCGGGACAGGCGGGTCTCTATGGCTACACCTTC. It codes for CASSQPGQAGLYGYTF. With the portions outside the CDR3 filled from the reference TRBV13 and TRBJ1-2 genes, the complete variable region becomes AAGVIQSPRHLIKEKRETATLKCYPIPRHDTVYWYQQGPGQDPQFLISFYEKMQSDKGSIPDRFSAQQFSDYHSELNMSSLELGDSALYFCASSQPGQAGLYGYTFGSGTRLTVV.